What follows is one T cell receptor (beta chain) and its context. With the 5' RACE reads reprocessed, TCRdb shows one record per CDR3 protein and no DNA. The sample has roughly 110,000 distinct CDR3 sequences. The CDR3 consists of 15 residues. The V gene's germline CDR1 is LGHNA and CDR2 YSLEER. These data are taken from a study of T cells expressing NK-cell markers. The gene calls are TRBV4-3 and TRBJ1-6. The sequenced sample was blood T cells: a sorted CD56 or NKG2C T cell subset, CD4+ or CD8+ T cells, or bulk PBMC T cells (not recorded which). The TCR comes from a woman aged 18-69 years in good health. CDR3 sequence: CASSQEQGGNSPLHF.